The rows below give T cell receptor beta chains drawn from one sample of a study of cytomegalovirus exposure and HLA in healthy donors. This table comes from immunoSEQ multiplex PCR, and its TCRdb copy is limited to in-frame clones, with some not included. The sample contains 100,000 to 120,000 clones, roughly 90% of which appear only once. Sequencing was performed on PBMCs. These receptor sequences come from a woman between 18 and 29 years old in good health and CMV-seronegative. Both conserved end residues are part of each CDR3. A D gene is named only where the DNA matches it firmly. Some rows have no size entry. The others give once, few or many, or a class for an expanded clone.

j_gene,d_gene,v_gene,abundance,CDR3aa,CDR3nt
TRBJ2-1,TRBD1,TRBV7-2,.,CASSPRSGQGAGEQFF,TGTGCCAGCAGCCCCCGGTCGGGACAGGGGGCTGGTGAGCAGTTCTTC
TRBJ2-7,TRBD2,TRBV7-8,.,CASSLGGGIDEQYF,TGTGCCAGCAGCTTAGGGGGGGGTATCGATGAGCAGTACTTC
TRBJ2-7,TRBD2,TRBV6-5,.,CASSQLAGEQYF,TGTGCCAGCAGCCAACTAGCGGGGGAGCAGTACTTC
TRBJ1-2,TRBD1,TRBV7-9,.,CASSHTGTGRRGGYTF,TGTGCCAGCAGCCATACCGGGACAGGGAGGAGGGGTGGCTACACCTTC
TRBJ2-1,TRBD2,TRBV27,.,CASSLVLAEAEQFF,TGTGCCAGCAGTTTGGTGCTAGCGGAGGCTGAGCAGTTCTTC
TRBJ2-7,.,TRBV5-8,.,CASSLRTGSYEQYF,TGTGCCAGCAGCTTAAGGACGGGATCCTACGAGCAGTACTTC
TRBJ2-2,.,TRBV7-3,once,CASSNRAPGAGELFF,TGTGCCAGCAGCAACCGGGCCCCGGGGGCCGGGGAGCTGTTTTTT
TRBJ2-7,TRBD2,TRBV28,.,CASSIGTSGRARRFEQYF,TGTGCCAGCAGTATCGGGACTAGCGGGAGGGCCCGGAGATTCGAGCAGTACTTC
TRBJ2-7,TRBD1,TRBV7-6,once,CASSLDRGDYEQYF,TGTGCCAGCAGCTTAGACAGGGGGGACTACGAGCAGTACTTC
TRBJ2-6,TRBD2,TRBV30,.,CAWGRGTGANVLTF,TGTGCCTGGGGGCGGGGGACCGGGGCCAACGTCCTGACTTTC
TRBJ2-7,TRBD2,TRBV12-5,.,CASGLAKAGGLNSYEQYF,TGTGCTAGTGGTTTGGCAAAAGCGGGAGGCCTGAACTCCTACGAGCAGTACTTC
TRBJ1-1,.,TRBV5-1,.,CATKAQVGAMNTEAFF,TGCGCCACCAAAGCCCAGGTGGGGGCCATGAACACTGAAGCTTTCTTT